This T cell receptor (beta chain) derives from a study of OX40 agonist ivuxolimab in advanced cancers. General study points: In a subset of nonresponders, normalized T-cell clonal expansion was also low.

This table comes from immunoSEQ multiplex PCR, and its TCRdb copy is limited to in-frame clones, with some not included. Here the sample spans over 100,000 clones, over 75% being singletons. Germline CDR1 SQVTM, CDR2 ANQGSEA. V gave up 4 bases and J gave up 6 bases, with 16 bases separating them. The CDR3 runs 13 residues. For this clone: Antigen: not known.

Sequenced here: CD4+ or CD8+ T cells sorted from blood, sampled in a trial of the OX40 agonist ivuxolimab. The source is an adult with an advanced solid tumor such as melanoma, head and neck, liver or kidney cancer. The chain employs TRBV29-1 and TRBJ2-7; D may correspond to TRBD1 or TRBD2 (6 bases each). The CDR3 loop is CSVGGEQGGEQYF. The CDR3 DNA is TGCAGCGTTGGCGGGGAACAGGGCGGCGAGCAGTACTTC.